This T cell receptor (beta chain) was sequenced for a study of CD4 T cells in relation to SARS-CoV-2 and coronaviruses. Study-wide background: No peptide or an HIV-1 Nef peptide pool served as negative control.

The method was immunoSEQ multiplex PCR; TCRdb's version includes in-frame clones alone and lacks a portion of them. The sample includes more than 15,000 clones, just under 75% of them seen just once. About this clone itself: No antigen is known for it.

Before the COVID-19 pandemic, during about 2011-2019, CD4+ T cells were taken from unexposed donors. Isolation of CD4+ T cells took place after about 9 days in culture. Fresh IL-2 medium replaced half the medium on days 3 and 7. Study-level results: SARS-CoV-2-driven expansion was significantly weaker in crossreactive than monoreactive clones.

The CDR3 covers 14 residues. Trimming at V came to 2 bases and at J to 4 bases, leaving 3 bases not matched to a gene. Per germline, CDR1 SGHTA and CDR2 FQGNSA. The chain links TRBV7-2 to TRBJ2-5, with TRBD1 identical over 8 bases. The sequence was collected from a human donor in good health. The material sequenced was CD4+ T cells from PBMCs, cultured in vitro. The CDR3 DNA reads as TGTGCCAGCAGCTTACAGGGGGCAGGAGAGACCCAGTACTTC. The encoded protein is CASSLQGAGETQYF.